Presented here are 21 T cell receptor beta chains from one specimen sequenced in a study of OX40 agonist ivuxolimab in advanced cancers. Generated by immunoSEQ multiplex PCR, the TCRdb table keeps only in-frame clones and is missing some. The sample lists approximately 84,000 clones; over 80% were seen once. The sample was CD4+ or CD8+ T cells sorted from blood, taken in a trial of the OX40 agonist ivuxolimab. Receptor source: an adult with an advanced solid tumor such as melanoma, head and neck, liver or kidney cancer.

CDR3 DNA sequence: TGTGCCACCAGCAGAGCGGGACAGGGGCAGGAGACCCAGTACTTC. Translated, it gives CATSRAGQGQETQYF. V and J are TRBV15 and TRBJ2-5; 10 bases map to TRBD1. The CDR3 has 15 residues. V was pared by 1 base and J by 5 bases, with 4 bases of the junction left unmatched. In germline, CDR1 is LNHNV, CDR2 YYDKDF (reference sequence).

The rearrangement joins TRBV6-5 to TRBJ2-2, with 8 bases lining up with TRBD1. J was trimmed by 6 bases and V by 8 bases; bases with no gene match: 11. Germline CDR1 MNHEY, CDR2 SVGAGI. The CDR3 has 15 residues. CDR3 sequence reads: CASGQETGAAGELFF. CDR3 nucleotide sequence: TGTGCCAGCGGTCAGGAGACAGGGGCCGCCGGGGAGCTGTTTTTT.

The rearrangement links TRBV7-9 to TRBJ1-2; 8 bases line up with TRBD1. The CDR3 is made up of 13 amino acids. Germline V gene lookup returns CDR1 SEHNR and CDR2 FQNEAQ (reference sequence). V was pared by 4 bases and J by 8 bases, with 6 bases of the junction left unmatched. CDR3: CASSYDRGWGYTF. CDR3 DNA: TGTGCCAGCAGCTACGACAGGGGATGGGGCTACACCTTC.

V gene TRBV11-1 combines with J gene TRBJ1-2; TRBD1 aligns across 8 bases. Germline CDR1 and CDR2: SGHAT and FQDESV (reference sequence). J was trimmed by 7 bases and V by 5 bases; bases with no gene match: 6. The length of the CDR3 is 13 residues. The CDR3, as DNA: TGTGCCAGCAGCGCGACAGGGGTCTTTGGCTACACCTTC. The encoded protein is CASSATGVFGYTF.

CDR3 DNA: TGTGCCAGTAGTGGCCCCCTTCGAACTGGCTACACCTTC. It translates to CASSGPLRTGYTF. The rearrangement uses TRBV19 and TRBJ1-2; no clear D. CDR1 LNHDA and CDR2 SQIVND come from the germline V gene (reference sequence). CDR3 length: 13 residues. V lost 5 bases and J 7 bases, leaving 14 bases between the germline ends.

A few counts support this clone. The chain links TRBV28 to TRBJ1-5; possible D gene TRBD1, 5 bases. The CDR3 sequence is 13 residues long. The V gene's germline CDR1 is MDHEN and CDR2 SYDVKM. Trimming took 8 bases from V and 3 from J, leaving 11 bases between them. This CDR3 reads CASGPGTNQPQHF. The CDR3 DNA follows: TGTGCCAGCGGTCCAGGGACCAATCAGCCCCAGCATTTT.

The V gene is TRBV7-2, the J gene TRBJ2-5; maybe TRBD2 (7 bases). The CDR3 runs 12 residues. The V end was cut by 5 bases, the J end by 6 bases, with 10 bases between. CDR1 is SGHTA, CDR2 FQGNSA, per germline. The CDR3 coding sequence is TGTGCCAGCAGCGGGGGGGCACAGACCCAGTACTTC. This encodes CASSGGAQTQYF.

V gene TRBV7-8 combines with J gene TRBJ2-1; the match to TRBD2 covers 8 bases. The trim removed 7 bases at V and 5 bases at J, leaving 10 bases unmatched. CDR1 and CDR2 from the germline V gene are SGHVS and FQNEAQ. CDR3 length: 15 amino acids. This CDR3 is CASTKGKLADNEQFF. CDR3 in DNA: TGTGCCAGCACAAAGGGGAAACTAGCGGACAATGAGCAGTTCTTC.

The chain carries TRBV18 and TRBJ1-3, with D maybe TRBD1 (5 bases). Per germline, CDR1 KGHSH and CDR2 LQKENI. Trimming pared 6 bases from V and 5 bases from J, leaving 17 bases between. The length of the CDR3 is 15 residues. The CDR3, as DNA: TGTGCCAGCTCCCCCGACGGGGGGAGCAGAAACACCATATATTTT. Translating it yields CASSPDGGSRNTIYF.

The V gene is TRBV5-1, the J gene TRBJ2-3; D is undetermined. Germline V gives CDR1 SGHRS, CDR2 YFSETQ. The length of the CDR3 is 12 residues. Trimming took off 5 bases at V and 6 bases at J, with 10 bases between the two ends. In DNA, the CDR3 is TGCGCCAGCAGTACGGACCTGGATACGCAGTATTTT. Protein: CASSTDLDTQYF.

This clone was counted once. The genes are TRBV7-2 and TRBJ1-1, with 11 bases fitting TRBD1. With 0 bases clipped from V and 3 bases from J, the junction kept 6 bases outside the gene matches. The CDR3 is 17 residues long. Germline V gene data show CDR1 as SGHTA and CDR2 as FQGNSA. CDR3 nucleotides: TGTGCCAGCAGCTTAGCGGCAGGACAGGGGGCCTACACTGAAGCTTTCTTT. This codes for CASSLAAGQGAYTEAFF.

The chain employs TRBV5-1 and TRBJ2-1, with no clear D. Germline CDR1 is SGHRS and CDR2 is YFSETQ. The V and J ends lost 1 base and 0 bases respectively, with 11 bases between them. The CDR3 is made up of 16 amino acids. CDR3 region: CASSLSALSSYNEQFF. CDR3 sequence (DNA): TGCGCCAGCAGCTTGTCAGCTTTGAGCTCCTACAATGAGCAGTTCTTC.

The chain combines TRBV12-5 with TRBJ2-1; D perhaps matches TRBD2 (5 bases). Germline CDR1 LGHNT, CDR2 FRNRAP. Trimming stripped 1 base from V and 7 bases from J, with 11 bases between. CDR3 size: 14 residues. The chain's CDR3 is CASGLGARENEQFF. The CDR3 DNA is TGTGCTAGTGGTTTGGGAGCTAGGGAGAATGAGCAGTTCTTC.

The chain has TRBV28 and TRBJ2-5; possibly TRBD1 or TRBD2 for D (6 bases each). The germline CDR1 and CDR2 sequences are MDHEN and SYDVKM. Trimming took 7 bases from V and 5 from J, leaving 14 bases between them. This CDR3 contains 13 residues. The CDR3 sequence: CASKGGGRETQYF. CDR3 DNA: TGTGCCAGCAAGGGGGGAGGTAGGGAGACCCAGTACTTC.

This chain joins TRBV2 and TRBJ1-4, with TRBD1 as a possible D gene (6 bases). The CDR3 loop spans 14 amino acids. Trimming stripped 6 bases from V and 7 bases from J, with 15 bases between. Germline values: CDR1 SNHLY, CDR2 FYNNEI. For the CDR3, the DNA is TGTGCCAGCAGGCTAACAGGGTCGGGTGAAAAACTGTTTTTT. Amino acids: CASRLTGSGEKLFF. Drawing the rest from reference TRBV2 and TRBJ1-4, the complete variable domain is EPEVTQTPSHQVTQMGQEVILRCVPISNHLYFYWYRQILGQKVEFLVSFYNNEISEKSEIFDDQFSVERPDGSNFTLKIRSTKLEDSAMYFCASRLTGSGEKLFFGSGTQLSVL.

This chain links TRBV2 with TRBJ1-2; D is possibly TRBD1 (6 bases). The CDR3 is 15 residues long. V was trimmed by 3 bases and J by 3 bases, leaving 14 bases between them. Germline V gene lookup returns CDR1 SNHLY and CDR2 FYNNEI. The chain's CDR3 is CASSDRRGIDYGYTF. The CDR3, as DNA: TGTGCCAGCAGTGACCGCAGGGGAATCGACTATGGCTACACCTTC.

The V gene is TRBV2, the J gene TRBJ1-4; D remains ambiguous. This CDR3 is built from 14 residues. V was trimmed by 8 bases and J by 7 bases, leaving 17 bases between them. Germline CDR1 and CDR2: SNHLY and FYNNEI. Written as DNA, the CDR3 is TGTGCCAGCGGGTCGGTCGCCGGAGGTGAAAAACTGTTTTTT. Protein product: CASGSVAGGEKLFF.

This clone came up a few times. The chain uses TRBV2 and TRBJ2-2, with 9 positions matching TRBD2. Per the germline V gene, CDR1 is SNHLY and CDR2 is FYNNEI. CDR3 length: 16 amino acids. Germline trimming cut 3 bases from V and 1 base from J; bases unmatched to any gene: 3. In DNA, the CDR3 is TGTGCCAGCAGTGACCCTAGCGGGGAGAACACCGGGGAGCTGTTTTTT. Protein sequence: CASSDPSGENTGELFF. The entire variable domain, with the rest obtained from reference TRBV2 and TRBJ2-2, is as follows: EPEVTQTPSHQVTQMGQEVILRCVPISNHLYFYWYRQILGQKVEFLVSFYNNEISEKSEIFDDQFSVERPDGSNFTLKIRSTKLEDSAMYFCASSDPSGENTGELFFGEGSRLTVL.

This clone was counted once. This sequence joins TRBV5-1 and TRBJ1-2; D is unresolved. The germline CDR1 and CDR2 sequences are SGHRS and YFSETQ. Trimming left V 4 bases short and J 2 bases short, with 12 bases between. The CDR3 length is 14 residues. CDR3 nucleotide sequence: TGCGCCAGCAGCCCGGCCGACGGCAACTATGGCTACACCTTC. Protein sequence: CASSPADGNYGYTF.

The chain couples TRBV2 to TRBJ2-7; D is unclear. The germline V gene encodes CDR1 SNHLY and CDR2 FYNNEI. V shed 0 bases and J shed 3 bases, with 9 bases lying between them. CDR3 size: 14 residues. CDR3 nucleotide sequence: TGTGCCAGCAGTGAAGCACGCGGTAACTACGAGCAGTACTTC. Encoded protein: CASSEARGNYEQYF.

V gene TRBV11-3 combines with J gene TRBJ2-1; 13 positions match TRBD2. The CDR3 extends over 15 amino acids. Unmatched junction bases numbered 1, after V lost 1 base and J lost 7 bases. Germline V gene lookup returns CDR1 SGHNT and CDR2 YENEEA. The CDR3, as DNA: TGTGCCAGCAGCTTAGGGACTAGCGGGAGTAATGAGCAGTTCTTC. Translated, it gives CASSLGTSGSNEQFF.